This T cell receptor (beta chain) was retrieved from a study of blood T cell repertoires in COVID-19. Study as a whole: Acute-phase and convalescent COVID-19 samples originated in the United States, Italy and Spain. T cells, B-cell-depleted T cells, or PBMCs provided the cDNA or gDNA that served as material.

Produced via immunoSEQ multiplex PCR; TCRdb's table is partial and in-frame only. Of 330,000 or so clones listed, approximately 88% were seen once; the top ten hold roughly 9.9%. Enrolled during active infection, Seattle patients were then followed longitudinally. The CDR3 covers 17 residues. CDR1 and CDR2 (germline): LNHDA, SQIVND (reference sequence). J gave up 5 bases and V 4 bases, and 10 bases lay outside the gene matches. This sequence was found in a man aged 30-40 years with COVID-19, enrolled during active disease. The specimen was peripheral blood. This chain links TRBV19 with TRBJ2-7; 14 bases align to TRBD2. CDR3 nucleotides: TGTGCCAGTAGTAACTACGGACTAGCGGGAGGAGGGCACGAGCAGTACTTC. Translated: CASSNYGLAGGGHEQYF.